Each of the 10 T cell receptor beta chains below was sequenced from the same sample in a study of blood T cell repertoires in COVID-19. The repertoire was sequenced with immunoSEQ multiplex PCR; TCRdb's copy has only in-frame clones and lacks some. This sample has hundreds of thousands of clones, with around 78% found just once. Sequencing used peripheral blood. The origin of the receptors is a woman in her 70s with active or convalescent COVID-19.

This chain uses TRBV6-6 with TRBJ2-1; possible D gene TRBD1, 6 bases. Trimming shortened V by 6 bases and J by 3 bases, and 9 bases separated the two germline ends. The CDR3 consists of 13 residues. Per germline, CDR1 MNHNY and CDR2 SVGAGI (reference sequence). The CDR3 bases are TGTGCCAGCAGAGGGGGTGGCTACAATGAGCAGTTCTTC. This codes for CASRGGGYNEQFF.

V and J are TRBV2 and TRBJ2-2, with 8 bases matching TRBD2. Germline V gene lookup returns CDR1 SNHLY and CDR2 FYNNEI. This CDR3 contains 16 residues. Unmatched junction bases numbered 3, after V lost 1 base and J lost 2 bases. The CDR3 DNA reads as TGTGCCAGCAGTGAAGAAAGCGGGGGAAACACCGGGGAGCTGTTTTTT. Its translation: CASSEESGGNTGELFF.

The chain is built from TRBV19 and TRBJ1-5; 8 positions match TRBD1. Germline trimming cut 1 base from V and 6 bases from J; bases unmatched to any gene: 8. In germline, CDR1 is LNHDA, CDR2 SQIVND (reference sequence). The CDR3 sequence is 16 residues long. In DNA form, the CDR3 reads TGTGCCAGTAGTATAGTGACAGGGGCGCGAGGTCAGCCCCAGCATTTT. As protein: CASSIVTGARGQPQHF.

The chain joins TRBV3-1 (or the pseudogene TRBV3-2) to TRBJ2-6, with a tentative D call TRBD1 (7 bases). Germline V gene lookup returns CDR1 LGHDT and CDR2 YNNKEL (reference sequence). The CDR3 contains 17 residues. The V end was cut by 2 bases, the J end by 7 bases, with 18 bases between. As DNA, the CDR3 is TGTGCCAGCAGCCAACCAGGAGTCCAGGGGGGAGCCAACGTCCTGACTTTC. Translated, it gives CASSQPGVQGGANVLTF.

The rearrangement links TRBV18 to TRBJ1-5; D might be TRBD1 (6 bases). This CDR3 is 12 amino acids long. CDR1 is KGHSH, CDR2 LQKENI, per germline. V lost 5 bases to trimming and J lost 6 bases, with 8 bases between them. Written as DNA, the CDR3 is TGTGCCAGCTCAGAACAGGGTCAGCCCCAGCATTTT. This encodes CASSEQGQPQHF.

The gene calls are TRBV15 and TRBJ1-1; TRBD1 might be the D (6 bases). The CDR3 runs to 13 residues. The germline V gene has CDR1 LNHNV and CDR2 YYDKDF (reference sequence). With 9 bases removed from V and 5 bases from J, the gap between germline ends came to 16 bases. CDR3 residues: CATKQGMRTEAFF. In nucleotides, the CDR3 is TGTGCCACAAAACAGGGAATGAGGACTGAAGCTTTCTTT.

CDR3 bases: TGTGCCAGCAGTGATAGTTGGGACAGCCCCATGAACACTGAAGCTTTCTTT. Residues: CASSDSWDSPMNTEAFF. This rearrangement joins TRBV2 to TRBJ1-1, with TRBD1 matching 7 bases. The CDR3 has 17 residues. CDR1 is SNHLY and CDR2 is FYNNEI in the germline V gene. The junction had 10 bases not matched to a gene; V was cut back by 3 bases and J by 0 bases. Based on the CDR3 plus reference TRBV2 and TRBJ1-1, the full variable domain is EPEVTQTPSHQVTQMGQEVILRCVPISNHLYFYWYRQILGQKVEFLVSFYNNEISEKSEIFDDQFSVERPDGSNFTLKIRSTKLEDSAMYFCASSDSWDSPMNTEAFFGQGTRLTVV.

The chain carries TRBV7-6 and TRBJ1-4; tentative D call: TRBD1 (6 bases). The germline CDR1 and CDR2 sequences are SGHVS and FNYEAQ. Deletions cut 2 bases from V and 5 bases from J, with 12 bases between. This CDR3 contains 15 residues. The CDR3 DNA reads TGTGCCAGCAGCTTAAGCAGGGGTTCGAATGAAAAACTGTTTTTT. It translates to CASSLSRGSNEKLFF.

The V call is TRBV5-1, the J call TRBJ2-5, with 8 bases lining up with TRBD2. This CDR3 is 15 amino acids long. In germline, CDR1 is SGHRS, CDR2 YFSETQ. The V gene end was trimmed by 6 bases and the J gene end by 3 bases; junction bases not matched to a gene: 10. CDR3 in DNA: TGCGCCAGCAACCCGGGGGGGCGGGTCAAAGAGACCCAGTACTTC. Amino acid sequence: CASNPGGRVKETQYF. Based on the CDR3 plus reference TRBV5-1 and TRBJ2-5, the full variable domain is KAGVTQTPRYLIKTRGQQVTLSCSPISGHRSVSWYQQTPGQGLQFLFEYFSETQRNKGNFPGRFSGRQFSNSRSEMNVSTLELGDSALYLCASNPGGRVKETQYFGPGTRLLVL.

This CDR3 is CASSSQGNEQFF. CDR3 DNA: TGTGCCAGCAGCTCACAGGGAAATGAGCAGTTCTTC. The J gene is TRBJ2-1, the V gene TRBV7-3, with a possible D match to TRBD1 (6 bases). CDR3 length: 12 amino acids. CDR1 is SGHTA, CDR2 FQGTGA, per germline. V was clipped by 4 bases and J by 7 bases, with 8 bases between them.